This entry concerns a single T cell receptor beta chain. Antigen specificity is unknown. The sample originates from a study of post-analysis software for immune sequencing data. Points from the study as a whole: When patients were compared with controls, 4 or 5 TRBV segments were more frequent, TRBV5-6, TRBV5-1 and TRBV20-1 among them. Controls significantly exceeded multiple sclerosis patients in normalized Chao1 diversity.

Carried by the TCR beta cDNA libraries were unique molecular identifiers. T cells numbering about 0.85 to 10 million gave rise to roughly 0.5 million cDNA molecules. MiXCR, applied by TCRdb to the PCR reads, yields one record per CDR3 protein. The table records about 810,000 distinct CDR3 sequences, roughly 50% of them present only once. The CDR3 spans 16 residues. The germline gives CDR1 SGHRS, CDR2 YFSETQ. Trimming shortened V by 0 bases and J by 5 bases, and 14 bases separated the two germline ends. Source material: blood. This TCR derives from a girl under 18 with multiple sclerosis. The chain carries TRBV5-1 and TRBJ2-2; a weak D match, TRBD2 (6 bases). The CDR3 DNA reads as TGCGCCAGCAGCTTGGAGGGACGGCGGGGTACCGGGGAGCTGTTTTTT. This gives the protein CASSLEGRRGTGELFF.